These 21 T cell receptor beta chains came from one sample sequenced in a study of cytomegalovirus exposure and HLA in healthy donors. Data came from immunoSEQ multiplex PCR; TCRdb stores just in-frame clones and leaves some out. The data contain 200,000 to 250,000 clones, roughly 84% of them singletons. The sample taken for sequencing was PBMCs. These receptors originate from a woman aged 18-29 years in good health and CMV-seropositive.

The chain links TRBV30 to TRBJ2-3, with 7 bases aligning to TRBD2. Looked up from germline, CDR1 is GTSNPN and CDR2 is SVGIG (reference sequence). V lost 4 bases and J lost 2; bases outside the gene matches: 3. The CDR3 is made up of 13 amino acids. The DNA of the CDR3 is TGTGCCTGGACTAGCGGAAACACAGATACGCAGTATTTT. It codes for CAWTSGNTDTQYF.

The chain employs TRBV4-2 and TRBJ2-7; TRBD2 matches 9 bases. The CDR3 extends over 16 amino acids. The trim removed 0 bases at V and 3 bases at J, leaving 6 bases unmatched. CDR1 and CDR2 from the germline V gene are LGHNA and YNFKEQ. This CDR3 is CASSQESSGIFYEQYF. CDR3 bases: TGTGCCAGCAGCCAAGAATCTAGCGGGATATTCTACGAGCAGTACTTC.

The rearrangement links TRBV27 to TRBJ2-1, with a possible D match to TRBD2 (6 bases). Germline loops: CDR1 MNHEY, CDR2 SMNVEV (reference sequence). V was cut by 4 bases and J by 9 bases, with 16 bases left in between. The CDR3 spans 14 residues. CDR3 DNA sequence: TGTGCCAGCAGTTGGGGGGTAGTGGGTTTTGAGCAGTTCTTC. This sequence encodes CASSWGVVGFEQFF.

The rearrangement joins TRBV27 to TRBJ2-1; 11 nucleotides align to TRBD2. There are 16 residues in the CDR3. Per the germline V gene, CDR1 is MNHEY and CDR2 is SMNVEV (reference sequence). V was pared by 3 bases and J by 2 bases, with 3 bases of the junction left unmatched. The chain's CDR3 is CASSFRLAGTYNEQFF. As DNA, the CDR3 is TGTGCCAGCAGTTTTCGACTAGCGGGAACCTACAATGAGCAGTTCTTC.

The rearrangement uses TRBV9 and TRBJ2-5; D is uncertain. Germline CDR1 and CDR2: SGDLS and YYNGEE. This CDR3 is 12 amino acids long. Between the trimmed V and J ends, which lost 0 bases and 3 bases, there was a span of 3 bases. CDR3 sequence reads: CASSVVEETQYF. The CDR3 nucleotides read TGTGCCAGCAGCGTAGTCGAAGAGACCCAGTACTTC.

This chain uses TRBV28 with TRBJ1-5; D is ambiguous. The CDR3 totals 13 residues. Germline lookup yields CDR1 MDHEN and CDR2 SYDVKM. V was cut by 2 bases and J by 5 bases, with 7 bases left in between. In DNA form, the CDR3 reads TGTGCCAGCAGTTTAATTCCAGATCAGCCCCAGCATTTT. Its translation: CASSLIPDQPQHF.

CDR3 residues: CASSLTAAPEQYF. The CDR3 nucleotides are TGTGCCAGTAGTCTAACCGCGGCCCCCGAGCAGTACTTC. V gene TRBV19 combines with J gene TRBJ2-7; the D is unclear. The V end was cut by 5 bases, the J end by 6 bases, with 14 bases between. The CDR3 runs to 13 residues. Germline loops: CDR1 LNHDA, CDR2 SQIVND (reference sequence).

This clone was detected only once. The chain couples TRBV27 to TRBJ1-2; perhaps TRBD1 as D (5 bases). The CDR3 contains 16 residues. Trimming removed 3 bases from V and 0 bases from J, with 14 bases in between. The germline CDR1 and CDR2 sequences are MNHEY and SMNVEV (reference sequence). CDR3 nucleotide sequence: TGTGCCAGCAGTTTTGGGGGGACCGTTACTAACTATGGCTACACCTTC. Translating it yields CASSFGGTVTNYGYTF.

The chain is built from TRBV5-1 and TRBJ2-3; TRBD1 aligns across 7 bases. The trim removed 4 bases at V and 3 bases at J, leaving 5 bases unmatched. CDR1 is SGHRS and CDR2 is YFSETQ in the germline V gene. CDR3 length equals 14 residues. CDR3 loop: CASSQGQSTDTQYF. CDR3 in DNA: TGCGCCAGCAGCCAGGGACAGAGTACAGATACGCAGTATTTT.

This clone was recorded only once. V usage is TRBV9 and J usage is TRBJ2-3, with D possibly matching TRBD2 (6 bases). This CDR3 comprises 15 residues. The ends were cut back, 3 bases at V and 0 bases at J, with 11 bases in the middle. CDR1 and CDR2 from the germline V gene are SGDLS and YYNGEE. Written as DNA, the CDR3 is TGTGCCAGCAGCGCTTCCGGGACTAGCACAGATACGCAGTATTTT. This gives the protein CASSASGTSTDTQYF.

The rearrangement links TRBV5-8 to TRBJ1-1; D not certain. V gave up 1 base and J gave up 4 bases, with 14 bases separating them. The CDR3 has 15 amino acids. Germline V gene lookup returns CDR1 SGHTS and CDR2 YDEGEE. The CDR3 DNA follows: TGTGCCAGCAGCTTGTATGCGGGAGGCGGCACTGAAGCTTTCTTT. It translates to CASSLYAGGGTEAFF.

This sequence joins TRBV27 and TRBJ1-2; 7 nucleotides agree with TRBD1. CDR3 length: 15 amino acids. Germline V gene data show CDR1 as MNHEY and CDR2 as SMNVEV (reference sequence). After removal of 2 bases from V and 3 bases from J, the junction contained 6 bases not matched to a gene. DNA of the CDR3: TGTGCCAGCAGTTTAAGTTCAGGGGGACACTATGGCTACACCTTC. Translating gives CASSLSSGGHYGYTF.

This rearrangement joins TRBV5-1 to TRBJ2-5; TRBD2 agrees at 8 bases. J was trimmed by 3 bases and V by 4 bases; bases with no gene match: 8. The CDR3 is 15 residues long. Germline V gene data show CDR1 as SGHRS and CDR2 as YFSETQ. CDR3 region: CASSPGGRGEETQYF. CDR3 nucleotide sequence: TGCGCCAGCAGCCCAGGAGGGCGGGGGGAAGAGACCCAGTACTTC.

The chain recombines TRBV5-4 with TRBJ1-2, with unresolved D. Germline V gene lookup returns CDR1 SGHNT and CDR2 YYREEE (reference sequence). This CDR3 contains 15 residues. V gave up 3 bases and J gave up 4 bases, with 16 bases separating them. CDR3 sequence reads: CASSYRGREPYGYTF. CDR3 nucleotides: TGTGCCAGCAGCTACCGGGGAAGGGAGCCCTATGGCTACACCTTC.

This clone was seen only a few times. The chain joins TRBV5-1 to TRBJ1-1; D may be TRBD1 (5 bases). Trimming took off 4 bases at V and 1 base at J, with 11 bases between the two ends. Germline loops: CDR1 SGHRS, CDR2 YFSETQ. This CDR3 is built from 14 residues. CDR3 in DNA: TGCGCCAGCAGCGCGGGACCGCGGAACACTGAAGCTTTCTTT. This sequence encodes CASSAGPRNTEAFF.

This clone was counted only a few times. J is TRBJ1-2 and V is TRBV2; 7 nucleotides line up with TRBD1. Germline assignment: CDR1 SNHLY and CDR2 FYNNEI. The CDR3 consists of 12 residues. With V trimmed by 7 bases and J by 4 bases, 3 bases remained unmatched. Written as DNA, the CDR3 is TGTGCCAGCAACAGGGGCCTCTATGGCTACACCTTC. This gives the protein CASNRGLYGYTF.

The V gene is TRBV9, the J gene TRBJ1-5, with D perhaps matching TRBD1 (6 bases). This CDR3 region has 15 residues. V shed 3 bases and J shed 0 bases, with 10 bases lying between them. Germline V CDR1 and CDR2: SGDLS, YYNGEE. The CDR3 bases are TGTGCCAGCAGCGGGGGAGGGGGTAGCAATCAGCCCCAGCATTTT. Protein sequence: CASSGGGGSNQPQHF.

The V gene is TRBV25-1, the J gene TRBJ1-4; D perhaps matches TRBD1 (6 bases). The CDR3 has 15 residues. CDR1 and CDR2 from the germline V gene are MGHDK and SYGVNS. V dropped 3 bases and J dropped 7 bases, with 15 bases sitting between them. CDR3 loop: CASSDYREKFEKLFF. CDR3 nucleotides: TGTGCCAGCAGTGATTACAGGGAAAAGTTTGAAAAACTGTTTTTT.

The chain employs TRBV7-2 and TRBJ1-2, with 7 bases aligning to TRBD1. The length of the CDR3 is 15 residues. With V trimmed by 3 bases and J by 5 bases, 9 bases remained unmatched. Germline lookup yields CDR1 SGHTA and CDR2 FQGNSA. CDR3 bases: TGTGCCAGCAGCTTTTCCGGGACAGTTCTTTATGGCTACACCTTC. This sequence encodes CASSFSGTVLYGYTF.

J is TRBJ2-1 and V is TRBV5-6, with 12 bases identical to TRBD2. This CDR3 has 17 residues. Germline V gene lookup returns CDR1 SGHDT and CDR2 YYEEEE. V shed 7 bases, J shed 6 bases, and the junction held 14 bases outside the gene matches. The CDR3 DNA is TGTGCCAGCTTAAAACCAAGGACTAGCGGGATCCCCAATGAGCAGTTCTTC. This codes for CASLKPRTSGIPNEQFF.

This chain connects TRBV4-1 to TRBJ1-5; no firm D call. This CDR3 spans 15 amino acids. V lost 0 bases, J lost 2 bases, and 8 bases lay in between. Germline CDR1 MGHRA, CDR2 YSYEKL. In DNA, the CDR3 is TGCGCCAGCAGCCAAGATGCAGTCGGCAATCAGCCCCAGCATTTT. This sequence encodes CASSQDAVGNQPQHF.